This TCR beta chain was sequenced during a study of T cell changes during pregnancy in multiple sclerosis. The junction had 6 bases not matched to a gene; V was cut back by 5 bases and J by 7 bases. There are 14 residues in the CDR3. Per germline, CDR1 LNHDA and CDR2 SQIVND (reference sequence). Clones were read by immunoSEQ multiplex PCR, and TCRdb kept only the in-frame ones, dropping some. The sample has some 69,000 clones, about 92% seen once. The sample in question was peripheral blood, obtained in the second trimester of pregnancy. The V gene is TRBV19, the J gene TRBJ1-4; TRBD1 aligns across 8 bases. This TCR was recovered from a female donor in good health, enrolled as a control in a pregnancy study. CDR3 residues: CASSLRQGSEKLFF. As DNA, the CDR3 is TGTGCCAGTAGTTTACGACAGGGGAGTGAAAAACTGTTTTTT.